Listed below are T cell receptor beta chains from one sample, sequenced in a study of T cell repertoires in cytomegalovirus infection. These receptors' targets are unknown. MiXCR was run by TCRdb on the reads, yielding one entry per CDR3 protein. The sample includes 830,000 or so distinct CDR3 sequences, approximately 32% of them seen just once. The sample here was cultured CD8+ T cells from PBMCs, taken from culture after CMV antigen stimulation. The receptor source for this set is a human donor in good health (CMV status not recorded). Some clones in this sample may be carry-over from other donors' samples. Both conserved end residues are part of each CDR3. The order of the fields is J gene, D gene, clone size, V gene, CDR3 protein, CDR3 DNA. A D gene is named only where the DNA matches it firmly. The size field is filled for only some rows; it gives once, few, many or a size class.

>TRBJ2-3|TRBD2|-|TRBV6-5
CASGLAGGPDTQYF
TGTGCCAGCGGACTAGCGGGGGGCCCAGATACGCAGTATTTT
>TRBJ1-2|-|-|TRBV6-8
CSSSYRRGANYGYTF
TGTTCCAGCAGTTACCGTCGGGGGGCCAACTATGGCTACACCTTC
>TRBJ2-7|-|many|TRBV7-2
CASSSYRDGYEQYF
TGTGCCAGCAGCTCATACCGGGACGGCTACGAGCAGTACTTC
>TRBJ2-5|-|many|TRBV4-1
CASSQEGVPAPKETQYF
TGCGCCAGCAGCCAAGAGGGCGTTCCGGCCCCAAAAGAGACCCAGTACTTC
>TRBJ2-3|TRBD2|few|TRBV7-6
CASSLVGLSGGTDTQYF
TGTGCCAGCAGCTTAGTTGGGCTTAGCGGGGGTACAGATACGCAGTATTTT
>TRBJ2-4|-|-|TRBV7-4
CASSPPTVAKNIQYF
TGTGCCAGCAGCCCCCCGACAGTAGCCAAAAACATTCAGTACTTC
>TRBJ1-2|-|-|TRBV6-6
CASSPEPYGYTF
TGTGCCAGCAGCCCCGAGCCCTATGGCTACACCTTC
>TRBJ2-7|-|-|TRBV4-2
CASSLPRQETYEQYF
TGTGCCAGCAGCCTCCCAAGACAGGAGACCTACGAGCAGTACTTC
>TRBJ1-2|-|-|TRBV7-9
CASPPADTRYGYTF
TGTGCCAGTCCCCCCGCGGATACGAGATATGGCTACACCTTC
>TRBJ1-2|-|-|TRBV5-1
CASRTGSHGYTF
TGCGCCAGCAGAACAGGGTCCCATGGCTACACCTTC
>TRBJ2-3|-|few|TRBV12-3/TRBV12-4
CASSLRRATDTQYF
TGTGCCAGCAGTTTAAGGAGGGCCACAGATACGCAGTATTTT
>TRBJ2-3|-|few|TRBV2
CASSPPRESPRDTQYF
TGTGCCAGCAGTCCCCCCAGGGAGTCCCCCCGGGATACGCAGTATTTT